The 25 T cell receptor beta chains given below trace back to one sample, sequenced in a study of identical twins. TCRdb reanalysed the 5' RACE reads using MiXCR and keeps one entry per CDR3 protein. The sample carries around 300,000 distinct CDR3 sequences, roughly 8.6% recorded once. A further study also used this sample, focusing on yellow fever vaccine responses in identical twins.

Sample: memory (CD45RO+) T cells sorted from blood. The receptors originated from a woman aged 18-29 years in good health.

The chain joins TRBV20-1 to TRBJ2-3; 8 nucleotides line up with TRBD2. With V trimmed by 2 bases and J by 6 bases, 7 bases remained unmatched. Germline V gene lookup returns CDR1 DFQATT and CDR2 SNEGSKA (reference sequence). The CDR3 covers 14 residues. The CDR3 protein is CSARSAGGWDTQYF. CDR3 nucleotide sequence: TGCAGTGCTAGATCGGCGGGGGGCTGGGATACGCAGTATTTT.

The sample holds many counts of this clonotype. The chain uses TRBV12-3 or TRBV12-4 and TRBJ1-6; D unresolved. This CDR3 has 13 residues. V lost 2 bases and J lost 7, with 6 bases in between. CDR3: CASSLPPNSPLHF. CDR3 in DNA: TGTGCCAGCAGTTTACCCCCCAATTCACCCCTCCACTTT.

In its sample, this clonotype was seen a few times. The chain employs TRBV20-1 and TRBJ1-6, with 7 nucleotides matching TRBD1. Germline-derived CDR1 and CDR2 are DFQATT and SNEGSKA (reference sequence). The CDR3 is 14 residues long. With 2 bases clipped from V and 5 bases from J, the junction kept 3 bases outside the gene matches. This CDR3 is CSARPGQHNSPLHF. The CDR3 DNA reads TGCAGTGCTAGACCGGGACAGCATAATTCACCCCTCCACTTT.

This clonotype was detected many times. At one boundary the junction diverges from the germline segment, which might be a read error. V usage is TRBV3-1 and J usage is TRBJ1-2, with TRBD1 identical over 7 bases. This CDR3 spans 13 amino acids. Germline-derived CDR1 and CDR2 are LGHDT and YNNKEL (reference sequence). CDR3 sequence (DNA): TGTGCCAGCGGCCAACAGGGGAGCTATGGCTACACCTTC. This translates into CASGQQGSYGYTF.

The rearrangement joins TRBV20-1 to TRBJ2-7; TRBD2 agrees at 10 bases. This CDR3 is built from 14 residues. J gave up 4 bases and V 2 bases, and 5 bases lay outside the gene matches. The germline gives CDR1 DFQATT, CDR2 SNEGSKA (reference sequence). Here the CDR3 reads CSARTIAGGYEQYF. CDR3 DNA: TGCAGTGCTAGAACGATAGCGGGAGGATACGAGCAGTACTTC.

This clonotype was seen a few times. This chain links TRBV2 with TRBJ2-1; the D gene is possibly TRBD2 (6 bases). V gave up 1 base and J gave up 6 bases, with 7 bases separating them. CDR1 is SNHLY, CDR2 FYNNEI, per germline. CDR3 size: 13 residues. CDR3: CASSEGLGNEQFF. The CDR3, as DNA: TGTGCCAGCAGTGAAGGACTAGGCAATGAGCAGTTCTTC.

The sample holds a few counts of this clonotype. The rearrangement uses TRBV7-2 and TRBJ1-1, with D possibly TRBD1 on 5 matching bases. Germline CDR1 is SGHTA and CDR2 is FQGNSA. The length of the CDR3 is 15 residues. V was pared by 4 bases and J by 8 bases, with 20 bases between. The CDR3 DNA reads TGTGCCAGCAGCTCTCAAAAATTCGGGGGTTCGGAAGCTTTCTTT. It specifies CASSSQKFGGSEAFF.

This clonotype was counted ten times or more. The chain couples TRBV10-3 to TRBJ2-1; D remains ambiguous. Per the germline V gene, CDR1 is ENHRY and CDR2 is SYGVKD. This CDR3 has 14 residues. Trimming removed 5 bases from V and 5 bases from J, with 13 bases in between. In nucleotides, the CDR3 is TGTGCCATCAGTATCCGGCCCAAAGACAATGAGCAGTTCTTC. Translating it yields CAISIRPKDNEQFF.

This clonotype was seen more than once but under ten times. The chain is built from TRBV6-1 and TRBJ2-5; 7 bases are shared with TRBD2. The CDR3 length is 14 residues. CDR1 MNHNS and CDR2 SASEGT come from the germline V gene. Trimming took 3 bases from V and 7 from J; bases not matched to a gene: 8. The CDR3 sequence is CASSESWEGLTQYF. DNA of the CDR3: TGTGCCAGCAGTGAGTCGTGGGAGGGTCTGACCCAGTACTTC.

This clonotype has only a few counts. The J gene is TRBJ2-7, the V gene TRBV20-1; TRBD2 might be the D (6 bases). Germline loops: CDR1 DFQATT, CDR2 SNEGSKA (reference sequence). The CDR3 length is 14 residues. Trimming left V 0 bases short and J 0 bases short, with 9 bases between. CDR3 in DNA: TGCAGTGCTAGAGATCTGGGGGGCTCCTACGAGCAGTACTTC. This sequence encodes CSARDLGGSYEQYF.

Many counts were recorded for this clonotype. CDR3 nucleotide sequence: TGTGCCAGCAGCAAAAGGCTGTCCCCTAGGCGGGTCCTCCGCTCTGGAAACACCATATATTTT. Translated: CASSKRLSPRRVLRSGNTIYF. The chain has TRBV21-1 and TRBJ1-3; TRBD1, the table's D call, was not compared with the DNA. TRBV21-1 is listed as a pseudogene. The CDR3 totals 21 residues.

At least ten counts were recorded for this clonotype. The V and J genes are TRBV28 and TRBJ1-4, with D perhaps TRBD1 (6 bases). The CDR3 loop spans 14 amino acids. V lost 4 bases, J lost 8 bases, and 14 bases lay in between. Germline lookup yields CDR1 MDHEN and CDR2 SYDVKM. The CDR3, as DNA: TGTGCCAGCAGTTACGGGACATTCCCCGAAAAACTGTTTTTT. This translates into CASSYGTFPEKLFF. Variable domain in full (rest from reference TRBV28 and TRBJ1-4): DVKVTQSSRYLVKRTGEKVFLECVQDMDHENMFWYRQDPGLGLRLIYFSYDVKMKEKGDIPEGYSVSREKKERFSLILESASTNQTSMYLCASSYGTFPEKLFFGSGTQLSVL.

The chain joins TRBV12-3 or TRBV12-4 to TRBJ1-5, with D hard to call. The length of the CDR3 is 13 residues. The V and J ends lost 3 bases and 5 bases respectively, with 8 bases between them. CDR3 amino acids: CASSFHGDQPQHF. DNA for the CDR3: TGTGCCAGCAGTTTCCACGGGGATCAGCCCCAGCATTTT.

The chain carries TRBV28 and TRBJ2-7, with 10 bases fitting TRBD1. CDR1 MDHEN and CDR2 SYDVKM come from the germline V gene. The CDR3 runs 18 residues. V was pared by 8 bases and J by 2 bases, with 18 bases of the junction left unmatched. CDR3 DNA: TGTGCCAGCGGTCCTAGGCCCGACAGGGGGCCATCGGCCTACGAGCAGTACGTC. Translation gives CASGPRPDRGPSAYEQYV.

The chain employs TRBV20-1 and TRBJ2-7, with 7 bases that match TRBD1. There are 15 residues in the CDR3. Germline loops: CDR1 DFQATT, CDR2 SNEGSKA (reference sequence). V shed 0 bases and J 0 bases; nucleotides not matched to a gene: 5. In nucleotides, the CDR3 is TGCAGTGCTAGAGATCCGGCAGGGGGCTCCTACGAGCAGTACGTC. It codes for CSARDPAGGSYEQYV.

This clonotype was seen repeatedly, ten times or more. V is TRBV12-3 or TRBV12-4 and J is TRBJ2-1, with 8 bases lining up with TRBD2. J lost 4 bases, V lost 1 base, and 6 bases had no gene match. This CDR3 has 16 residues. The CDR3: CASSLGLAGQYNEQFF. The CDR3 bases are TGTGCCAGCAGTTTAGGGCTAGCGGGTCAGTACAATGAGCAGTTCTTC.

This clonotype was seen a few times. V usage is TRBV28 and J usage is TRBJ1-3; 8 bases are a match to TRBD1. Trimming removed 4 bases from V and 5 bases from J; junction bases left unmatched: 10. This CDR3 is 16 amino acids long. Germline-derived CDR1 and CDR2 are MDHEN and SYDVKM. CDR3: CASSSGPDRGRNTIYF. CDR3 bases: TGTGCCAGCAGTTCCGGCCCAGACAGGGGCAGAAACACCATATATTTT.

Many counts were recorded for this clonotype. The CDR3 DNA reads TGTGCCAGCAGTTCAAGTCATACTGGCTACACCTTC. Translation: CASSSSHTGYTF. The chain carries TRBV12-3 or TRBV12-4 and TRBJ1-2, with D unresolved. CDR3 length equals 12 residues. Trimming shortened V by 4 bases and J by 7 bases, and 10 bases separated the two germline ends.

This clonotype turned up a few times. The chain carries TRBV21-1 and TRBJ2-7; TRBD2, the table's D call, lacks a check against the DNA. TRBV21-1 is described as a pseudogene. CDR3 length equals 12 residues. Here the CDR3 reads CASSPPAGEQYF. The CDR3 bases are TGTGCCAGCAGCCCACCAGCGGGCGAGCAGTACTTC.

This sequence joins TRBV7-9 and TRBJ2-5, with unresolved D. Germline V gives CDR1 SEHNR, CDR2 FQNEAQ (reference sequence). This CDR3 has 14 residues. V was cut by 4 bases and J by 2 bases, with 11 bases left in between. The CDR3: CASSSQSLQETQYF. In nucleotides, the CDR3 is TGTGCCAGCAGCTCGCAGAGCCTTCAAGAGACCCAGTACTTC. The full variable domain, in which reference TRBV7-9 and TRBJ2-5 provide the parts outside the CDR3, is DTGVSQNPRHKITKRGQNVTFRCDPISEHNRLYWYRQTLGQGPEFLTYFQNEAQLEKSRLLSDRFSAERPKGSFSTLEIQRTEQGDSAMYLCASSSQSLQETQYFGPGTRLLVL.

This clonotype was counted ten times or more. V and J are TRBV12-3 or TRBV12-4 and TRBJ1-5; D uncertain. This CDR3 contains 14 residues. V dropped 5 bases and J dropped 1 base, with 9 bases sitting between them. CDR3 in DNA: TGTGCCAGCAGTCAGGAGGAGAGCAATCAGCCCCAGCATTTT. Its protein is CASSQEESNQPQHF.

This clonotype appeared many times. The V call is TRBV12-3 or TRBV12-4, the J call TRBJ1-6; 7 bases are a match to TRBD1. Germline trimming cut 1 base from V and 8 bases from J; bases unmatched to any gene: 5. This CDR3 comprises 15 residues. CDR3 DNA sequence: TGTGCCAGCAGTTTAGGGACAGGTCAGGATTCACCCCTCCACTTT. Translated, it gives CASSLGTGQDSPLHF.

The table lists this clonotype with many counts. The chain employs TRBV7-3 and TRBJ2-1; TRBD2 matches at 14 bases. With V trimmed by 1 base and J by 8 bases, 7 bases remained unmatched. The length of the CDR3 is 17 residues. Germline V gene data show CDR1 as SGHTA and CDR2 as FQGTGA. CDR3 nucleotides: TGTGCCAGCAGCTTAAATATCGGGACTAGCGGGGGCTATGAGCAGTTCTTC. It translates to CASSLNIGTSGGYEQFF. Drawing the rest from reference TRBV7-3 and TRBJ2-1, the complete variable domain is GAGVSQTPSNKVTEKGKYVELRCDPISGHTALYWYRQSLGQGPEFLIYFQGTGAADDSGLPNDRFFAVRPEGSVSTLKIQRTERGDSAVYLCASSLNIGTSGGYEQFFGPGTRLTVL.

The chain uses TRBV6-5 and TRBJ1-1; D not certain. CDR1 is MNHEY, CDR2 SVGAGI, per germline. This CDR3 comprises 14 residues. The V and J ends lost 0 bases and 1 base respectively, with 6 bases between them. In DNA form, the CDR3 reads TGTGCCAGCAGTTACTCGAGAGGGAACACTGAAGCTTTCTTT. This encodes CASSYSRGNTEAFF.

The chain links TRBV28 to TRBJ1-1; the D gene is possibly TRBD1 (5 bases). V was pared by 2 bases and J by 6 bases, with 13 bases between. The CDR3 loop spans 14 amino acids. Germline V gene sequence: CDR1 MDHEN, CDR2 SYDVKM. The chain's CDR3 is CASSLGALVAEAFF. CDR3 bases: TGTGCCAGCAGTTTAGGGGCACTGGTGGCTGAAGCTTTCTTT.